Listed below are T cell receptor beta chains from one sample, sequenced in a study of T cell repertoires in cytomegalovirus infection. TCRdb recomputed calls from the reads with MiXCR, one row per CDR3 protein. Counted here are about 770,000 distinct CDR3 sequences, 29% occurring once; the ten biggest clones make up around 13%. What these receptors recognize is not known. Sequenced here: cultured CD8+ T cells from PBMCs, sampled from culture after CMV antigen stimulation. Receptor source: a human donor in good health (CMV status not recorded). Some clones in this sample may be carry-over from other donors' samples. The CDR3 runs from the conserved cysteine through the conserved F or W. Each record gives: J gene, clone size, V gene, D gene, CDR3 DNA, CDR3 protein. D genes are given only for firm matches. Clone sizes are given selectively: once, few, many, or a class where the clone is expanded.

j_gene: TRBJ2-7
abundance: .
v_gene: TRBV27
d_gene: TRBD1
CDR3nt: TGTGCCAGCACCTCGATTGGGACAGGGGTCTCCTACGAGCAGTACTTC
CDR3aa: CASTSIGTGVSYEQYF

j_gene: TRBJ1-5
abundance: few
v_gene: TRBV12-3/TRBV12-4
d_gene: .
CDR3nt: TGTGCCAGCAGGGATGCCGGGGGTGGCCAGCCCCAGCATTTT
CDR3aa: CASRDAGGGQPQHF

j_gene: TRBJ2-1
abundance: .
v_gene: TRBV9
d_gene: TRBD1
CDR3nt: TGTGCCAGCAGCGACAGGGGGCGCGTCAACAATGAGCAGTTCTTC
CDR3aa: CASSDRGRVNNEQFF

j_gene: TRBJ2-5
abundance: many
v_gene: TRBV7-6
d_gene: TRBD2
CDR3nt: TGTGCCAGCAGCTTAGCGGGACTAGCGAGGGAGACCCAGTACTTC
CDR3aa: CASSLAGLARETQYF

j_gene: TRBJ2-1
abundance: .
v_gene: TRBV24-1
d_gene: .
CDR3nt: TGTGCCACCAGTGATTACCAGCCAGGCAATGAGCAGTTCTTC
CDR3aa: CATSDYQPGNEQFF

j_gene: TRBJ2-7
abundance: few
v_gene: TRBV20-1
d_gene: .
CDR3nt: TGCAGTGCTAGACCGCAAGACATGAGCTCCTACGAGCAGTACTTC
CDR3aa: CSARPQDMSSYEQYF

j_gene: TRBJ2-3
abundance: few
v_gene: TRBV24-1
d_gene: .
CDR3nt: TGTGCCACCAGTGAGCGCTTTGGGACCCTTAGCACAGATACGCAGTATTTT
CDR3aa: CATSERFGTLSTDTQYF

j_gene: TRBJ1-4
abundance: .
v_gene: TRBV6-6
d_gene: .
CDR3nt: TGTGCCAGCAGTACCCCGGGGCAGGGTACCGGTAATGAAAAACTGTTTTTT
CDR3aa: CASSTPGQGTGNEKLFF

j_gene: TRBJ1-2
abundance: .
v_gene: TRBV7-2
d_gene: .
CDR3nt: TGTGCCAGCAGGGAGGGCTCCGTTGAGGGAGGCTACACCTTC
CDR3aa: CASREGSVEGGYTF

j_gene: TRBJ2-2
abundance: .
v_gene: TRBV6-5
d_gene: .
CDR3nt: TGTGCCAGCAGTTACTCGATGGAGGCGAACACCGGGGAGCTGTTTTTT
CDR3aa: CASSYSMEANTGELFF

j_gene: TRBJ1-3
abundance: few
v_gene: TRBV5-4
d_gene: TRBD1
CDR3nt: TGTGCCAGCAGCTTGGGGGACAGCTCTGGAAACACCATATATTTT
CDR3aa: CASSLGDSSGNTIYF

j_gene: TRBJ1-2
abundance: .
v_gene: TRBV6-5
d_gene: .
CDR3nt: TGTGCCAGCAGTTTCGGGGATTTCTATGGCTACACCTTC
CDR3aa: CASSFGDFYGYTF

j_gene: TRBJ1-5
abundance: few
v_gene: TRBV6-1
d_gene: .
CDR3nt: TGTGCCAGCAGTGAATGGGACCTTAGCAATCAGCCCCAGCATTTT
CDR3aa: CASSEWDLSNQPQHF

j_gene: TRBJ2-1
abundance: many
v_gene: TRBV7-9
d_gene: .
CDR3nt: TGTGCCAGCAGCTCTTTTAATCACAATGAGCAGTTCTTC
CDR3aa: CASSSFNHNEQFF

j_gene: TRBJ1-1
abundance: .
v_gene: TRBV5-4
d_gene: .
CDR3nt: TGTGCCAGCAGCTTGAAGTTTGTAGTGTACGGGGCCACTGAAGCTTTCTTT
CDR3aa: CASSLKFVVYGATEAFF

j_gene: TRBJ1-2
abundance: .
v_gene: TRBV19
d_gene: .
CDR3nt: TGTGCCAGTAGTATTGTGCCCTATGGCTACACCTTC
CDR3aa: CASSIVPYGYTF

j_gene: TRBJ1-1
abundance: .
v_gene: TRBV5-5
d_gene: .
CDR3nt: TGTGCCAGCAGCTGGGCAGGGACCGCGAACACTGAAGCTTTCTTT
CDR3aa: CASSWAGTANTEAFF

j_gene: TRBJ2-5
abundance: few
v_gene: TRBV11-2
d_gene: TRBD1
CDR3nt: TGTGCCAGCGGCGTCGGACAGGCTAATGTGGGGGAGACCCAGTACTTC
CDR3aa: CASGVGQANVGETQYF

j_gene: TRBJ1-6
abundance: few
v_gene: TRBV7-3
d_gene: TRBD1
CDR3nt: TGTGCCAGCAGCCGCAGGGGGCGCGAGTCACCCCTCCACTTT
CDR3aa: CASSRRGRESPLHF

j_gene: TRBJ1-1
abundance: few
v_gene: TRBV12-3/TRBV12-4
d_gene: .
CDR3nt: TGTGCCAGCAGTCCCCCCCGGGACGGACAAGAAAAGAACACTGAAGCTTTCTTT
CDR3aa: CASSPPRDGQEKNTEAFF

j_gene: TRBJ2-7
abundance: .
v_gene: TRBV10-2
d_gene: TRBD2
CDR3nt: TGCGCCAGCAGTACTAGCGGGGCCCCGGGCTACGAGCAGTACTTC
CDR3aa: CASSTSGAPGYEQYF

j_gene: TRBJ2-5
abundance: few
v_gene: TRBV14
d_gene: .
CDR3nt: TGTGCCAGCAGGCCATCACAGGGCAGACGAGAGACCCAGTACTTC
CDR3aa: CASRPSQGRRETQYF

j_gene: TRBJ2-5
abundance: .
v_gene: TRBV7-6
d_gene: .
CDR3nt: TGTGCCAGCGGCGGGGAGGCTGTTGAAGGGACCCAGTACTTC
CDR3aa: CASGGEAVEGTQYF

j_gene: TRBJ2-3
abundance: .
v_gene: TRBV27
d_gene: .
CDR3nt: TGTGCCAGCAGTTACGGGATACCCACAGATACGCAGTATTTT
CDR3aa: CASSYGIPTDTQYF

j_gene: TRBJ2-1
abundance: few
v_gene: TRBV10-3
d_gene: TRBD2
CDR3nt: TGTGCCATCAGTGGAGGGACTAGCGGGGGACTACACTACAATGAGCAGTTCTTC
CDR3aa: CAISGGTSGGLHYNEQFF

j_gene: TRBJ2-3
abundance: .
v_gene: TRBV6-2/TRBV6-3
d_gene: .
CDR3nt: TGTGCCAGCAGTTACTCCTATCGCACAGATACGCAGTATTTT
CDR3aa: CASSYSYRTDTQYF